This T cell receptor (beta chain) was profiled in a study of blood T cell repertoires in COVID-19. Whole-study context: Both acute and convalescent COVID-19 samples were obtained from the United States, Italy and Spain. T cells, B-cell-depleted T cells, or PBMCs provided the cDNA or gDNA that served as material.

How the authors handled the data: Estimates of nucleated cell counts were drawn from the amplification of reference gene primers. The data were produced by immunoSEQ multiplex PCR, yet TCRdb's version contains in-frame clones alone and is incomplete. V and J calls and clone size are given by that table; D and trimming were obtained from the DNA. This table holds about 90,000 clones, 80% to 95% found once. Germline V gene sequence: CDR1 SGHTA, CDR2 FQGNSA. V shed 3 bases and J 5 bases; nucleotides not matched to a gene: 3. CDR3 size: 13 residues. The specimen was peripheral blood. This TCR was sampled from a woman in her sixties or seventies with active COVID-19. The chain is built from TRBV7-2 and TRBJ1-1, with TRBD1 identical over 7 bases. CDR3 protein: CASSFHRGTEAFF. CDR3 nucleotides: TGTGCCAGCAGCTTCCACAGGGGAACTGAAGCTTTCTTT.